This TCR beta chain was retrieved from a study of identical twins. CDR1 is SGHTA, CDR2 FQGNSA, per germline. Trimming took off 5 bases at V and 8 bases at J, with 13 bases between the two ends. This CDR3 region has 12 residues. TCRdb used MiXCR to reprocess the 5' RACE reads, holding one entry per CDR3 protein. The sample includes 650,000 to 750,000 distinct CDR3 sequences, roughly 20% seen only once; the top ten take around 4.5%. This sample also appeared in a second study, on T cells expressing NK-cell markers.

Sequencing was carried out using PBMCs. The receptor comes from a woman aged 18-29 years in good health. The J gene is TRBJ2-7, the V gene TRBV7-2; D uncertain. The CDR3, as DNA: TGTGCCAGCAGCCGTCTGAGCCGCCAGCAGTACTTC. Translating it yields CASSRLSRQQYF.